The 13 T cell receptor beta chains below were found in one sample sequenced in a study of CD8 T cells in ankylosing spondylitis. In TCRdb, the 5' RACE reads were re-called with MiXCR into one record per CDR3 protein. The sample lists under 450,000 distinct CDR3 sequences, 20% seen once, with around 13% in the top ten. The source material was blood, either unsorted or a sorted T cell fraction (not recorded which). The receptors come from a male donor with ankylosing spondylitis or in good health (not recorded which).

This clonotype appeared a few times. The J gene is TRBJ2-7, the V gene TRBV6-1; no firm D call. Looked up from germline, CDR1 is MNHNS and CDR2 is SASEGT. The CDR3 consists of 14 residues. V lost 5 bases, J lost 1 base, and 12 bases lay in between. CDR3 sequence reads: CASSKLESSYEQYF. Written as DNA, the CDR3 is TGTGCCAGCAGTAAATTGGAGTCATCCTACGAGCAGTACTTC.

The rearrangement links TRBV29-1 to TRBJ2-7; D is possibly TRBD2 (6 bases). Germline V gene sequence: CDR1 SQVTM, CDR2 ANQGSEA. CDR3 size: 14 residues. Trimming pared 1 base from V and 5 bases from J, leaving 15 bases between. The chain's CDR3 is CSVEAGVGGDEQYF. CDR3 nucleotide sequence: TGCAGCGTTGAAGCGGGGGTAGGAGGTGACGAGCAGTACTTC.

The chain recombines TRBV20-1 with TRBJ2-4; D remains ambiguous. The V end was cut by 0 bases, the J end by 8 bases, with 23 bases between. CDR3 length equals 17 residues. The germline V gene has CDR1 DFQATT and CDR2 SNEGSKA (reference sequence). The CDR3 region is CSARDDTPKGFYDIQYF. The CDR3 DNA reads TGCAGTGCTAGAGATGATACCCCGAAGGGATTTTACGACATTCAGTACTTC.

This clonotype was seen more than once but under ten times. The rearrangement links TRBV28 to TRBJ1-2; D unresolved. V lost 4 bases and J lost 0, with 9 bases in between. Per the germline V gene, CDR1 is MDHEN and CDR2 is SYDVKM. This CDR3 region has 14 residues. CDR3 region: CASSWFRANYGYTF. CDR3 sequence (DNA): TGTGCCAGCAGTTGGTTCCGGGCTAACTATGGCTACACCTTC.

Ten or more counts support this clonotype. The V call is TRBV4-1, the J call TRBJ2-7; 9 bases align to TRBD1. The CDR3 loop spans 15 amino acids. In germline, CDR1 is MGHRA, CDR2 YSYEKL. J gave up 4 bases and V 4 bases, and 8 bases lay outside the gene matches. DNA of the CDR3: TGCGCCAGCAGCCCCGGGACAGGGCGAACTTACGAGCAGTACTTC. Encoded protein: CASSPGTGRTYEQYF.

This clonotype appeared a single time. CDR3 bases: TGCAGTGCTAGAGATGGCGGTAGCGAAAGCACAGATACGCAGTATTTT. It translates to CSARDGGSESTDTQYF. The rearrangement uses TRBV20-1 and TRBJ2-3; D perhaps matches TRBD2 (5 bases). This CDR3 spans 16 amino acids. Germline assignment: CDR1 DFQATT and CDR2 SNEGSKA (reference sequence). The V end was cut by 0 bases, the J end by 0 bases, with 13 bases between.

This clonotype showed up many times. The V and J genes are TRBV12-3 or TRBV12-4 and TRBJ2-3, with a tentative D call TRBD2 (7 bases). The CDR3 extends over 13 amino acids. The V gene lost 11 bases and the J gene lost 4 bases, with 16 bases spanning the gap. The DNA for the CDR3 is TGTGCCGTCACTGAGGGGGGGCCAGATACGCAGTATTTT. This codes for CAVTEGGPDTQYF.

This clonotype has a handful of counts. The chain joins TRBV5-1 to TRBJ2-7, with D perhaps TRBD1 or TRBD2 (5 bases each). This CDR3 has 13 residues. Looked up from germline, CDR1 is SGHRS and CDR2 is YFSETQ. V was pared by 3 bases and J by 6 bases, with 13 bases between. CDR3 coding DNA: TGCGCCAGCAGCTGGGACGGCCCTTCCGAGCAGTACTTC. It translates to CASSWDGPSEQYF.

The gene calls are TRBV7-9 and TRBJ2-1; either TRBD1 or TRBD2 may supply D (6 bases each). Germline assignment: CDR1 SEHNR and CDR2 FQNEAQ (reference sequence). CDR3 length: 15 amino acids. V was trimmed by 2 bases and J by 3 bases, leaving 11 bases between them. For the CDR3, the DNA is TGTGCCAGCAGCTTATACGGGGGCGGCTACAATGAGCAGTTCTTC. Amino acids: CASSLYGGGYNEQFF. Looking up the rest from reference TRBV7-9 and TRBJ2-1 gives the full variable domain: DTGVSQNPRHKITKRGQNVTFRCDPISEHNRLYWYRQTLGQGPEFLTYFQNEAQLEKSRLLSDRFSAERPKGSFSTLEIQRTEQGDSAMYLCASSLYGGGYNEQFFGPGTRLTVL.

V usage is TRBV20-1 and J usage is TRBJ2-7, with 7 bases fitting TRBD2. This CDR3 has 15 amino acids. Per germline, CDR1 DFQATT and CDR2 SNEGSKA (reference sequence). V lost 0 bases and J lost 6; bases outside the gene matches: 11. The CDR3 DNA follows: TGCAGTGCTAGAGATGCGGGGGATCTGTGGGGCGAGCAGTACTTC. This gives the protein CSARDAGDLWGEQYF.

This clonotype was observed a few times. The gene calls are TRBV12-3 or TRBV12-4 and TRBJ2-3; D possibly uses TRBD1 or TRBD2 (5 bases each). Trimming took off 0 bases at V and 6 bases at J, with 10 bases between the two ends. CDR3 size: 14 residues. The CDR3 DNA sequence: TGTGCCAGCAGTTTAGCTGGGACGTTGGATACGCAGTATTTT. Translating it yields CASSLAGTLDTQYF.

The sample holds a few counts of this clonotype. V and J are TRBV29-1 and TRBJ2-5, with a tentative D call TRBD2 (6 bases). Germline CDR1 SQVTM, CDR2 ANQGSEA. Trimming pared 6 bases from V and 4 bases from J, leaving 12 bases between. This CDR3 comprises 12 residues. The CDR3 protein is CSVRDFGETQYF. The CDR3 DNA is TGCAGCGTGCGGGACTTCGGAGAGACCCAGTACTTC.

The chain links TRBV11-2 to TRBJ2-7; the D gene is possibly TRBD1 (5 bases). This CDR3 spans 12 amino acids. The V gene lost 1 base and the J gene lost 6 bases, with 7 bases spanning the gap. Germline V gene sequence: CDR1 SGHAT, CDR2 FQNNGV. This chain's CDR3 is CASSLVGAEQYF. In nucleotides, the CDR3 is TGTGCCAGCAGCTTAGTAGGGGCCGAGCAGTACTTC.